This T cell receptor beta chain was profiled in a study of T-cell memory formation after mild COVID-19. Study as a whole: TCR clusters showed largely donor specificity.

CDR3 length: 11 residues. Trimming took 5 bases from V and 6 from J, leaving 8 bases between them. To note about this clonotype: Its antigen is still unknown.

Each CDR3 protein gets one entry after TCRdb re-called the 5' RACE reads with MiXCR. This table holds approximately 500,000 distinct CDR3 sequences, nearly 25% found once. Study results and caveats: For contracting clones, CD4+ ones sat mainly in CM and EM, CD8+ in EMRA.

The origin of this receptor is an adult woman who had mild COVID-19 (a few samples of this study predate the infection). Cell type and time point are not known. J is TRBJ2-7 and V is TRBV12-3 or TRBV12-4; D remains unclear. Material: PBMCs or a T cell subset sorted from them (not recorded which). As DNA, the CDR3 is TGTGCCAGCAGTCGGCTCGGCGAGCAGTACTTC. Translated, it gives CASSRLGEQYF.